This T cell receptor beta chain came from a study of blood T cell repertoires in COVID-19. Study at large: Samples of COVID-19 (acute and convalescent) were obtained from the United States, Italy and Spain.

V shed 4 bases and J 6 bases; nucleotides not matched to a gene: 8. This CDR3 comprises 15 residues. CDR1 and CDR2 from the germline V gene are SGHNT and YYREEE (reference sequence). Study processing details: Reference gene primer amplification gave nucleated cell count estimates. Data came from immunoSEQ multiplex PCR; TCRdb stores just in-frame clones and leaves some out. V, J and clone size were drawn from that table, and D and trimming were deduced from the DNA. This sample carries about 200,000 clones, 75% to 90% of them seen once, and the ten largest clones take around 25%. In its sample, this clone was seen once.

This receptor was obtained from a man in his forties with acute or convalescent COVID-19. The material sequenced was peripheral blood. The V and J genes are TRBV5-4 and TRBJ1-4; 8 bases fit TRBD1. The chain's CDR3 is CASSPRTGQDEKLFF. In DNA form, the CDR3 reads TGTGCCAGCAGCCCTAGGACAGGGCAAGATGAAAAACTGTTTTTT.